Shown below are 30 T cell receptor beta chains from a single sample sequenced in a study of cytomegalovirus exposure and HLA in healthy donors. The study ran its PCR with 60 Vbeta and 13 Jbeta primers. Produced via immunoSEQ multiplex PCR; TCRdb's table is partial and in-frame only. The sample lists some 160,000 clones; 77% were seen once. The specimen was PBMCs. The source is a woman in her 30s in good health and CMV-seronegative.

This chain joins TRBV5-1 and TRBJ1-1; the D gene is possibly TRBD1 (6 bases). The V and J ends lost 2 bases and 4 bases respectively, with 9 bases between them. The germline V gene has CDR1 SGHRS and CDR2 YFSETQ. The CDR3 runs 13 residues. The CDR3 sequence: CASSFKQGTEAFF. The CDR3 DNA sequence: TGCGCCAGCAGCTTTAAACAGGGCACTGAAGCTTTCTTT.

This chain joins TRBV4-1 and TRBJ2-7; 7 positions agree with TRBD2. Germline trimming cut 5 bases from V and 6 bases from J; bases unmatched to any gene: 13. This CDR3 spans 15 amino acids. The V gene's germline CDR1 is MGHRA and CDR2 YSYEKL. The DNA of the CDR3 is TGCGCCAGCAGCTACGAGGGGAGGGGAGGGGCCGAGCAGTACTTC. This sequence encodes CASSYEGRGGAEQYF.

This chain joins TRBV5-4 and TRBJ2-5, with 10 bases lining up with TRBD2. The CDR3 covers 16 residues. Germline-derived CDR1 and CDR2 are SGHNT and YYREEE (reference sequence). V trimming: 0 bases; J trimming: 3 bases; junction bases outside the gene matches: 5. Written as DNA, the CDR3 is TGTGCCAGCAGCTTGGGTCCTAGCGGGGGAGAAGAGACCCAGTACTTC. This translates into CASSLGPSGGEETQYF.

The V and J genes are TRBV6-1 and TRBJ2-7; weak D call: TRBD2 (7 bases). V was pared by 4 bases and J by 0 bases, with 22 bases between. Germline V CDR1 and CDR2: MNHNS, SASEGT. The CDR3 runs 18 residues. The CDR3 is CASSVEDRGRGSSYEQYF. CDR3 nucleotide sequence: TGTGCCAGCAGTGTCGAGGACCGGGGGCGCGGGAGCTCCTACGAGCAGTACTTC.

This chain uses TRBV15 with TRBJ1-3; 7 nucleotides match TRBD1. Germline CDR1 LNHNV, CDR2 YYDKDF (reference sequence). The V segment lost 4 bases and the J segment 6 bases; nucleotides outside the gene matches: 6. The CDR3 has 14 amino acids. CDR3: CATSTAQGVNTIYF. The CDR3 nucleotides are TGTGCCACCAGCACCGCTCAGGGGGTAAACACCATATATTTT.

The V call is TRBV5-6, the J call TRBJ1-1, with D hard to call. Germline lookup yields CDR1 SGHDT and CDR2 YYEEEE. This CDR3 contains 15 residues. V lost 0 bases, J lost 3 bases, and 12 bases lay in between. CDR3 DNA: TGTGCCAGCAGCTTGGCCATACCAGTGGACACTGAAGCTTTCTTT. Translating gives CASSLAIPVDTEAFF.

The gene calls are TRBV30 and TRBJ1-5; no definite D call. The ends were cut back, 0 bases at V and 5 bases at J, with 11 bases in the middle. The CDR3 totals 14 residues. CDR1 is GTSNPN and CDR2 is SVGIG in the germline V gene (reference sequence). The CDR3 DNA is TGTGCCTGGAGTGTAAGGCGGGCAGATCAGCCCCAGCATTTT. This codes for CAWSVRRADQPQHF.

This clone was seen once. V usage is TRBV5-4 and J usage is TRBJ1-1; TRBD1 aligns across 10 bases. Germline CDR1 and CDR2: SGHNT and YYREEE (reference sequence). The CDR3 is 18 amino acids. Losses at the gene ends were 0 bases for V and 3 bases for J; bases not matched to a gene: 11. The CDR3 here is CASSLDFRDRGSYTEAFF. In DNA, the CDR3 is TGTGCCAGCAGCTTGGATTTTCGGGACAGGGGCTCCTACACTGAAGCTTTCTTT. The full variable domain, its missing parts supplied by reference TRBV5-4 and TRBJ1-1, is ETGVTQSPTHLIKTRGQQVTLRCSSQSGHNTVSWYQQALGQGPQFIFQYYREEENGRGNFPPRFSGLQFPNYSSELNVNALELDDSALYLCASSLDFRDRGSYTEAFFGQGTRLTVV.

The chain combines TRBV5-8 with TRBJ1-1; D remains unclear. The CDR3 totals 13 residues. CDR1 is SGHTS, CDR2 YDEGEE, per germline. Trimming took off 0 bases at V and 3 bases at J, with 6 bases between the two ends. DNA for the CDR3: TGTGCCAGCAGCTTGGATCCGTACACTGAAGCTTTCTTT. Translated: CASSLDPYTEAFF.

V gene TRBV5-8 combines with J gene TRBJ2-5, with 8 bases fitting TRBD2. V lost 0 bases and J lost 5; bases outside the gene matches: 9. The CDR3 consists of 16 residues. Per the germline V gene, CDR1 is SGHTS and CDR2 is YDEGEE. The CDR3 DNA reads TGTGCCAGCAGCTTGGGAGTGATAGCGGGGAGGGAGACCCAGTACTTC. It codes for CASSLGVIAGRETQYF.

The J gene is TRBJ1-1, the V gene TRBV5-1, with 9 bases lining up with TRBD1. The CDR3 spans 15 residues. Trimming at V came to 5 bases and at J to 4 bases, leaving 9 bases not matched to a gene. Germline values: CDR1 SGHRS, CDR2 YFSETQ. CDR3: CASRYRTGEGTEAFF. CDR3 DNA sequence: TGCGCCAGCAGATACCGGACAGGGGAGGGCACTGAAGCTTTCTTT.

V is TRBV10-2 and J is TRBJ1-2; D is undetermined. This CDR3 spans 14 amino acids. The V and J ends lost 2 bases and 0 bases respectively, with 7 bases between them. Germline-derived CDR1 and CDR2 are WSHSY and SAAADI. The CDR3: CASSEPGANYGYTF. The CDR3 DNA is TGCGCCAGCAGTGAGCCGGGAGCTAACTATGGCTACACCTTC.

The chain links TRBV5-8 to TRBJ1-2; D perhaps matches TRBD1 (6 bases). The length of the CDR3 is 13 residues. CDR1 is SGHTS, CDR2 YDEGEE, per germline. The germline V and J ends were trimmed by 5 bases and 4 bases, with 12 bases remaining between them. CDR3 region: CASSRDRIYGYTF. CDR3 nucleotide sequence: TGTGCCAGCAGTCGTGACAGGATCTATGGCTACACCTTC.

The chain employs TRBV7-2 and TRBJ2-3, with 8 bases identical to TRBD2. This CDR3 contains 16 residues. The germline CDR1 and CDR2 sequences are SGHTA and FQGNSA. Trimming at V came to 1 base and at J to 5 bases, leaving 8 bases not matched to a gene. CDR3 loop: CASSLVGSGVGDTQYF. As DNA, the CDR3 is TGTGCCAGCAGCTTAGTCGGTAGCGGGGTGGGAGATACGCAGTATTTT.

The chain is built from TRBV25-1 and TRBJ2-5; 9 positions match TRBD1. This CDR3 is built from 17 residues. CDR1 and CDR2 from the germline V gene are MGHDK and SYGVNS. V gave up 3 bases and J gave up 5 bases; unmatched junction bases: 13. The DNA for the CDR3 is TGTGCCAGCAGTGATGGGACAGGGCAGCTAGACTTCGAGACCCAGTACTTC. It is translated as CASSDGTGQLDFETQYF.

The chain recombines TRBV27 with TRBJ1-3, with no clear D. The CDR3 is 14 amino acids. The germline V and J ends were trimmed by 4 bases and 0 bases, with 7 bases remaining between them. Germline V gene sequence: CDR1 MNHEY, CDR2 SMNVEV (reference sequence). CDR3: CASSSQYSGNTIYF. The DNA for the CDR3 is TGTGCCAGCAGTTCACAGTACTCTGGAAACACCATATATTTT.

V usage is TRBV4-2 and J usage is TRBJ1-2, with 7 bases that match TRBD1. The CDR3 runs to 18 residues. The V gene end was trimmed by 3 bases and the J gene end by 4 bases; junction bases not matched to a gene: 17. CDR1 and CDR2 from the germline V gene are LGHNA and YNFKEQ. This CDR3 reads CASSQDTGVGPTGYGYTF. For the CDR3, the DNA is TGTGCCAGCAGCCAGGACACAGGGGTGGGACCCACTGGCTATGGCTACACCTTC.

The V call is TRBV19, the J call TRBJ2-5, with a weak D call TRBD1 (6 bases). From germline, CDR1 is LNHDA and CDR2 SQIVND (reference sequence). This CDR3 is built from 14 residues. Trimming left V 1 base short and J 2 bases short, with 8 bases between. The CDR3 loop reads CASSIAGVQETQYF. The CDR3 DNA sequence: TGTGCCAGTAGTATAGCAGGGGTGCAAGAGACCCAGTACTTC.

The V and J genes are TRBV6-1 and TRBJ2-2; a possible D gene is TRBD1 (6 bases). Germline V CDR1 and CDR2: MNHNS, SASEGT. This CDR3 comprises 15 residues. V lost 2 bases to trimming and J lost 4 bases, with 11 bases between them. Written as DNA, the CDR3 is TGTGCCAGCAGTGAACACGTGGGGGCCACCGGGGAGCTGTTTTTT. It is translated as CASSEHVGATGELFF.

This chain connects TRBV5-1 to TRBJ2-5; 14 bases align to TRBD2. This CDR3 spans 19 amino acids. With V trimmed by 2 bases and J by 1 base, 10 bases remained unmatched. CDR1 is SGHRS, CDR2 YFSETQ, per germline. CDR3 in DNA: TGCGCCAGCAGCTTCTCTGGACTAGCGGGGGGCGCGCTCCAAGAGACCCAGTACTTC. Protein sequence: CASSFSGLAGGALQETQYF.

The chain links TRBV27 to TRBJ2-7; D perhaps matches TRBD2 (7 bases). Germline loops: CDR1 MNHEY, CDR2 SMNVEV (reference sequence). The CDR3 length is 14 residues. V was pared by 8 bases and J by 8 bases, with 22 bases between. In nucleotides, the CDR3 is TGTGCCAGCGGACAATATTCGACGGGGGGCAAGCAGTACTTC. Translation: CASGQYSTGGKQYF.

The rearrangement links TRBV19 to TRBJ2-1; 13 bases are shared with TRBD2. The CDR3 sequence is 16 residues long. Germline V CDR1 and CDR2: LNHDA, SQIVND (reference sequence). Losses at the gene ends were 4 bases for V and 9 bases for J; bases not matched to a gene: 9. The CDR3 loop reads CASSNPGTSGEGEQFF. The CDR3 DNA follows: TGTGCCAGTAGTAACCCCGGGACTAGCGGGGAGGGTGAGCAGTTCTTC.

The chain employs TRBV5-1 and TRBJ1-2; tentatively, D is TRBD1 (6 bases). There are 13 residues in the CDR3. V shed 2 bases and J shed 5 bases, with 10 bases lying between them. Germline V gene lookup returns CDR1 SGHRS and CDR2 YFSETQ. Here the CDR3 reads CASSLGGQYGYTF. CDR3 DNA sequence: TGCGCCAGCAGCTTAGGTGGACAGTATGGCTACACCTTC.

The chain carries TRBV7-9 and TRBJ2-7; 7 bases match TRBD1. V shed 5 bases, J shed 6 bases, and the junction held 10 bases outside the gene matches. The CDR3 consists of 14 residues. Germline V lookup: CDR1 SEHNR, CDR2 FQNEAQ (reference sequence). The CDR3 sequence: CASSLRQGPSEQYF. In nucleotides, the CDR3 is TGTGCCAGCAGCCTGAGACAGGGCCCGAGCGAGCAGTACTTC.

The chain uses TRBV20-1 and TRBJ1-2; a possible D gene is TRBD1 (5 bases). Trimming shortened V by 7 bases and J by 6 bases, and 9 bases separated the two germline ends. Germline V gene sequence: CDR1 DFQATT, CDR2 SNEGSKA (reference sequence). The CDR3 has 10 residues. The CDR3 here is CSVQGNGYTF. CDR3 coding DNA: TGCAGTGTTCAGGGAAATGGCTACACCTTC.

The rearrangement joins TRBV4-2 to TRBJ2-2; 7 bases are shared with TRBD2. There are 16 residues in the CDR3. Trimming removed 6 bases from V and 3 bases from J; junction bases left unmatched: 10. The germline gives CDR1 LGHNA, CDR2 YNFKEQ. The CDR3 DNA follows: TGTGCCAGCAGAGAGGCGGGAGAACCATACACCGGGGAGCTGTTTTTT. Encoded protein: CASREAGEPYTGELFF.

The chain is built from TRBV6-6 and TRBJ2-3; 8 positions agree with TRBD1. The CDR3 consists of 15 residues. In germline, CDR1 is MNHNY, CDR2 SVGAGI (reference sequence). Trimming at V came to 2 bases and at J to 5 bases, leaving 6 bases not matched to a gene. For the CDR3, the DNA is TGTGCCAGCAGTTACCAGGGGGCAAAACTAGATACGCAGTATTTT. This codes for CASSYQGAKLDTQYF.

The chain recombines TRBV7-9 with TRBJ1-5; D remains unclear. The V end lost 1 base, the J end lost 0 bases, and 13 bases lay between the germline ends. CDR3 length: 17 residues. Germline lookup yields CDR1 SEHNR and CDR2 FQNEAQ (reference sequence). CDR3 region: CASSLELTGYSNQPQHF. The CDR3 DNA follows: TGTGCCAGCAGCTTAGAACTCACGGGGTATAGCAATCAGCCCCAGCATTTT. The full variable domain, with the rest looked up from reference TRBV7-9 and TRBJ1-5, is DTGVSQNPRHKITKRGQNVTFRCDPISEHNRLYWYRQTLGQGPEFLTYFQNEAQLEKSRLLSDRFSAERPKGSFSTLEIQRTEQGDSAMYLCASSLELTGYSNQPQHFGDGTRLSIL.

The chain recombines TRBV6-1 with TRBJ2-7; 8 bases align to TRBD1. CDR3 size: 13 residues. In germline, CDR1 is MNHNS, CDR2 SASEGT. V lost 6 bases, J lost 2 bases, and 3 bases stayed unmatched. The CDR3 region is CASSGQGPYEQYF. The CDR3 DNA reads TGTGCCAGCAGCGGACAGGGACCCTACGAGCAGTACTTC.

The chain combines TRBV7-2 with TRBJ2-7; D possibly corresponds to TRBD1 (5 bases). Trimming stripped 5 bases from V and 7 bases from J, with 21 bases between. The CDR3 is made up of 15 amino acids. The V gene's germline CDR1 is SGHTA and CDR2 FQGNSA. CDR3 sequence (DNA): TGTGCCAGCAGCCTCAGGACCAACAACAAGGGGGAGCAGTACTTC. Translating gives CASSLRTNNKGEQYF.